The 21 T cell receptor beta chains reported below all come from one sample, sequenced in a study of T cell responses to AZD1222 COVID-19 vaccine. Generated by immunoSEQ multiplex PCR, the TCRdb table keeps only in-frame clones and is missing some. This sample has around 150,000 clones, with about 82% found just once. The input for sequencing was peripheral blood, taken 28 days after the second dose of the MenACWY control vaccine. Source of these receptors: an adult who received the MenACWY meningococcal vaccine as a control.

The rearrangement uses TRBV2 and TRBJ1-4; no reliable D call. V gave up 3 bases and J gave up 5 bases, with 10 bases separating them. Germline V gives CDR1 SNHLY, CDR2 FYNNEI. This CDR3 has 14 residues. This chain's CDR3 is CASSDGGPNEKLFF. CDR3 DNA: TGTGCCAGCAGTGATGGTGGGCCAAATGAAAAACTGTTTTTT.

This clone came up many times. The chain couples TRBV9 to TRBJ2-7; 11 bases line up with TRBD2. V lost 4 bases to trimming and J lost 6 bases; unmatched junction nucleotides: 12. This CDR3 is built from 16 residues. In germline, CDR1 is SGDLS, CDR2 YYNGEE. The CDR3 region has the DNA TGTGCCAGCAGCCCACCCGGGACTAGCGGAACCCTCGAGCAGTACTTC. It specifies CASSPPGTSGTLEQYF.

This chain uses TRBV4-3 with TRBJ2-5; D uncertain. CDR1 is LGHNA and CDR2 is YSLEER in the germline V gene. The ends were cut back, 4 bases at V and 5 bases at J, with 17 bases in the middle. This CDR3 has 15 residues. The CDR3 region has the DNA TGCGCCAGCAGCCCGATTTATGGAGCGAAGGAGACCCAGTACTTC. Translation: CASSPIYGAKETQYF.

The chain combines TRBV29-1 with TRBJ1-3; no reliable D call. CDR3 length: 12 amino acids. Trimming shortened V by 3 bases and J by 4 bases, and 7 bases separated the two germline ends. Germline CDR1 is SQVTM and CDR2 is ANQGSEA. The chain's CDR3 is CSVEGAGNTIYF. CDR3 coding DNA: TGCAGCGTTGAGGGTGCAGGAAACACCATATATTTT.

Here the CDR3 reads CASSPETGQRHQPQHF. The CDR3 bases are TGTGCCAGTAGTCCGGAAACGGGACAGAGGCATCAGCCCCAGCATTTT. The rearrangement links TRBV19 to TRBJ1-5; TRBD1 aligns across 7 bases. V trimming: 5 bases; J trimming: 5 bases; junction bases outside the gene matches: 12. CDR1 and CDR2 (germline): LNHDA, SQIVND (reference sequence). The CDR3 consists of 16 residues.

This rearrangement joins TRBV19 to TRBJ1-4; 8 nucleotides line up with TRBD1. CDR1 is LNHDA and CDR2 is SQIVND in the germline V gene (reference sequence). Unmatched junction bases numbered 7, after V lost 9 bases and J lost 4 bases. The CDR3 sequence is 14 residues long. CDR3 in DNA: TGTGCCAGCCGAGACAGGGGAGGTAATGAAAAACTGTTTTTT. Its translation is CASRDRGGNEKLFF.

With respect to this clone: A read error may produce the germline difference seen at one junction end. This sequence joins TRBV10-3 and TRBJ2-1; TRBD2 might be the D (5 bases). Per germline, CDR1 ENHRY and CDR2 SYGVKD. The CDR3 contains 13 residues. CDR3 protein: CAISESDSGSSLF. CDR3 in DNA: TGTGCCATCAGTGAGTCGGACTCCGGCTCGTCCCTCTTC.

This chain joins TRBV9 and TRBJ2-1, with 7 bases aligning to TRBD1. Trimming at V came to 0 bases and at J to 3 bases, leaving 6 bases not matched to a gene. Germline CDR1 is SGDLS and CDR2 is YYNGEE. This CDR3 contains 16 residues. CDR3 amino acids: CASSVGGTDYYNEQFF. CDR3 coding DNA: TGTGCCAGCAGCGTAGGGGGGACAGATTACTACAATGAGCAGTTCTTC.

This clone was recorded only once. The chain is built from TRBV5-1 and TRBJ2-3; 10 nucleotides agree with TRBD2. This CDR3 comprises 16 residues. The germline CDR1 and CDR2 sequences are SGHRS and YFSETQ. V was clipped by 4 bases and J by 4 bases; unmatched bases: 9. CDR3 in amino acids: CASSPGLAFIADTQYF. The CDR3 region has the DNA TGCGCCAGCAGCCCGGGACTAGCGTTTATTGCAGATACGCAGTATTTT. Looking up the rest from reference TRBV5-1 and TRBJ2-3 gives the full variable domain: KAGVTQTPRYLIKTRGQQVTLSCSPISGHRSVSWYQQTPGQGLQFLFEYFSETQRNKGNFPGRFSGRQFSNSRSEMNVSTLELGDSALYLCASSPGLAFIADTQYFGPGTRLTVL.

This chain connects TRBV5-4 to TRBJ1-1, with a weak D call TRBD1 (5 bases). The CDR3 totals 15 residues. Trimming took off 6 bases at V and 2 bases at J, with 17 bases between the two ends. Per the germline V gene, CDR1 is SGHNT and CDR2 is YYREEE (reference sequence). CDR3 loop: CASTWGGTLNTEAFF. In DNA, the CDR3 is TGTGCCAGCACCTGGGGGGGGACGTTAAACACTGAAGCTTTCTTT.

In this sample, this clone turned up once. The chain combines TRBV6-6 with TRBJ1-3; TRBD1 matches at 8 bases. The CDR3 extends over 15 amino acids. Looked up from germline, CDR1 is MNHNY and CDR2 is SVGAGI (reference sequence). Losses at the gene ends were 8 bases for V and 2 bases for J; bases not matched to a gene: 8. CDR3 nucleotide sequence: TGTGCCAGCGGGGAAACAGGGGGTACTGGAAACACCATATATTTT. This gives the protein CASGETGGTGNTIYF.

The V call is TRBV12-5, the J call TRBJ2-3; 13 bases line up with TRBD2. The germline V gene has CDR1 LGHNT and CDR2 FRNRAP. This CDR3 comprises 18 residues. After removal of 6 bases from V and 3 bases from J, the junction contained 12 bases not matched to a gene. The CDR3 DNA reads TGTGCTAGTGGGGGAGGGACTAGCGGGAACCCCATGACAGATACGCAGTATTTT. Encoded protein: CASGGGTSGNPMTDTQYF.

In DNA, the CDR3 is TGTGCCAGCAGCTTAGCCCGGGGCACTGAAGCTTTCTTT. Protein product: CASSLARGTEAFF. The chain links TRBV7-2 to TRBJ1-1; D not certain. The CDR3 extends over 13 amino acids. The germline gives CDR1 SGHTA, CDR2 FQGNSA. The V end was cut by 0 bases, the J end by 4 bases, with 6 bases between. Supplemented by reference TRBV7-2 and TRBJ1-1, the full variable domain reads GAGVSQSPSNKVTEKGKDVELRCDPISGHTALYWYRQSLGQGLEFLIYFQGNSAPDKSGLPSDRFSAERTGGSVSTLTIQRTQQEDSAVYLCASSLARGTEAFFGQGTRLTVV.

V usage is TRBV28 and J usage is TRBJ1-2; no reliable D call. The CDR3 is made up of 13 amino acids. Germline CDR1 reads MDHEN; CDR2 reads SYDVKM. V was trimmed by 6 bases and J by 0 bases, leaving 8 bases between them. CDR3 sequence reads: CASRTPTNYGYTF. The CDR3 coding sequence is TGTGCCAGCAGGACTCCTACTAACTATGGCTACACCTTC.

This clone was seen a single time. The chain employs TRBV27 and TRBJ2-1, with TRBD2 as a possible D gene (7 bases). Trimming removed 3 bases from V and 4 bases from J, with 13 bases in between. The CDR3 runs 15 residues. In germline, CDR1 is MNHEY, CDR2 SMNVEV (reference sequence). CDR3 amino acids: CASSLGGGRYNEQFF. CDR3 nucleotide sequence: TGTGCCAGCAGTTTGGGAGGGGGGAGATACAATGAGCAGTTCTTC.

This rearrangement joins TRBV28 to TRBJ1-5; no clear D. The germline V gene has CDR1 MDHEN and CDR2 SYDVKM. V lost 3 bases and J 10 bases, leaving 10 bases between the germline ends. The CDR3 has 12 residues. The CDR3 here is CASSFHLLPQHF. In DNA form, the CDR3 reads TGTGCCAGCAGTTTTCACCTTCTACCCCAGCATTTT.

The rearrangement links TRBV7-8 to TRBJ1-1, with D possibly matching TRBD1 (5 bases). Germline V gene sequence: CDR1 SGHVS, CDR2 FQNEAQ. The V and J ends lost 4 bases and 5 bases respectively, with 11 bases between them. The CDR3 has 13 amino acids. Here the CDR3 reads CASSSLRDTEAFF. The CDR3 nucleotides read TGTGCCAGCAGCTCCCTCAGGGATACTGAAGCTTTCTTT.

The gene calls are TRBV10-2 and TRBJ1-2; tentative D call: TRBD1 (6 bases). The CDR3 sequence is 14 residues long. The germline gives CDR1 WSHSY, CDR2 SAAADI. V lost 7 bases and J lost 3, with 15 bases in between. The CDR3 loop is CASKAEGGDYGYTF. DNA of the CDR3: TGCGCCAGCAAGGCTGAGGGGGGTGACTATGGCTACACCTTC.

The genes are TRBV7-9 and TRBJ2-5; D remains ambiguous. Germline CDR1 is SEHNR and CDR2 is FQNEAQ (reference sequence). V dropped 4 bases and J dropped 5 bases, with 11 bases sitting between them. This CDR3 comprises 13 residues. The CDR3 is CASSSSGVETQYF. The CDR3 DNA reads as TGTGCCAGCAGCTCCTCAGGTGTTGAGACCCAGTACTTC.

The rearrangement joins TRBV4-3 to TRBJ1-4; the match to TRBD1 covers 10 bases. V shed 2 bases, J shed 6 bases, and the junction held 6 bases outside the gene matches. Germline CDR1 reads LGHNA; CDR2 reads YSLEER. The CDR3 loop spans 16 amino acids. CDR3 DNA: TGCGCCAGCAGCCAAACTAGAGGGACAGGGGATGAAAAACTGTTTTTT. It translates to CASSQTRGTGDEKLFF.

This rearrangement joins TRBV7-8 to TRBJ1-1; D gene unclear. Germline assignment: CDR1 SGHVS and CDR2 FQNEAQ. The CDR3 sequence is 13 residues long. Trimming removed 4 bases from V and 5 bases from J, with 11 bases in between. The CDR3 loop reads CASSSGWVTEAFF. The DNA for the CDR3 is TGTGCCAGCAGCTCGGGGTGGGTTACTGAAGCTTTCTTT.